This is a list of T cell receptor beta chains from one sample in a study of neoadjuvant nivolumab and ipilimumab in lung cancer. The table came from immunoSEQ multiplex PCR; TCRdb's copy has only in-frame clones and leaves some out. Among roughly 18,000 clones listed, 79% were seen once. The sample consisted of tumor tissue, taken after neoadjuvant nivolumab, alone or with ipilimumab, at or shortly before surgery. The receptors were gathered from an adult with non-small cell lung cancer. CDR3s include the opening cysteine and the closing phenylalanine or tryptophan. The D gene is left open where the match is weak. Clone size appears in some rows only: once, few, many, or a class for an expanded clone.

v_gene,abundance,d_gene,j_gene,CDR3nt,CDR3aa
TRBV18,NA,NA,TRBJ1-4,TGTGCCAGCTCGACGCCAGGGATAAATGAAAAACTGTTTTTT,CASSTPGINEKLFF
TRBV6-1,once,NA,TRBJ2-1,TGTGCCAGCAGTGTAACATGGTACGGTGATGAGCAGTTCTTC,CASSVTWYGDEQFF
TRBV21-1,NA,NA,TRBJ2-7,TGTGCCAGCACCACAAGGGAGGGGCAACCCTACGAGCAGTACTTC,CASTTREGQPYEQYF
TRBV5-1,few,NA,TRBJ1-2,TGCGCCAGCAGCTTGGTCCCGGATGGGGGATCTTATGGCTACACCTTC,CASSLVPDGGSYGYTF
TRBV7-9,few,TRBD1,TRBJ2-7,TGTGCCAGCAGAGTGACAGGGGGCGCCGCCTACGAGCAGTACTTC,CASRVTGGAAYEQYF
TRBV7-2,NA,NA,TRBJ2-1,TGTGCCAGCAGCCCAAGGAGGGTCGGGGGACGTTACAATGAGCAGTTCTTC,CASSPRRVGGRYNEQFF
TRBV2,NA,TRBD2,TRBJ2-2,TGTGCCAGCACCCGCGGGGGACGGATGAACACCGGGGAGCTGTTTTTT,CASTRGGRMNTGELFF
TRBV6-5,NA,TRBD2,TRBJ2-1,TGTGCCAGCAGTTTTACTAGCGGGGGGGGCTATGAGCAGTTCTTC,CASSFTSGGGYEQFF
TRBV2,NA,TRBD1,TRBJ2-5,TGTGCCAGCAGTGGGCGGTTTACAGGGGACCAAGAGACCCAGTACTTC,CASSGRFTGDQETQYF
TRBV12-5,NA,NA,TRBJ2-2,TGTGCTAGTGGTCGTCTCCCACAGGGAAGGACCGGGGAGCTGTTTTTT,CASGRLPQGRTGELFF
TRBV18,NA,TRBD1,TRBJ1-1,TGTGCCAGCTCACCACCGGGACAGGGAAGGAATGTAGCTTTCTTT,CASSPPGQGRNVAFF
TRBV4-3,few,NA,TRBJ2-7,TGCGCCAGCAGCCAATCCGGGACAAGCACCTACGAGCAGTACTTC,CASSQSGTSTYEQYF
TRBV7-6,few,NA,TRBJ2-3,TGTGCCAGCAATCTTTTATCGTCTAGCGGCACAGATACGCAGTATTTT,CASNLLSSSGTDTQYF
TRBV5-5,NA,TRBD1,TRBJ1-2,TGTGCCATCGACTTGAGGACAGGGGCTGGCTACACCTTC,CAIDLRTGAGYTF
TRBV30,NA,NA,TRBJ2-7,TGTGCCTGGAGGAGAGAATCCTACGAGCAGTACTTC,CAWRRESYEQYF
TRBV7-9,NA,NA,TRBJ1-1,TGTGCCAGCAGCTTACGAGGTTTTACTGAAGCTTTCTTT,CASSLRGFTEAFF
TRBV7-2,once,NA,TRBJ1-4,TGTGCCAGCAGCTCACAGCATGCAACTAATGAAAAACTGTTTTTT,CASSSQHATNEKLFF
TRBV7-2,NA,TRBD1,TRBJ1-3,TGTGCCAGCAGCCGTGGACAGGGATCAGCTGGAAACACCATATATTTT,CASSRGQGSAGNTIYF
TRBV25-1,NA,NA,TRBJ1-2,TGTGCCAGTAGTCTAGGGGTCGGCTACACCTTC,CASSLGVGYTF
TRBV30,few,NA,TRBJ1-4,TGTGCCTGGAGTGCCGGGACGTTGAGGGAAAAACTGTTTTTT,CAWSAGTLREKLFF
TRBV4-1,NA,NA,TRBJ1-1,TGCGCCAGCAGCCGGGACCGCTCTGGGGCGGCTGAAGCTTTCTTT,CASSRDRSGAAEAFF
TRBV15,NA,TRBD2,TRBJ2-7,TGTGCCACCAGGAGCACCGGGACTAGCCCCGAGCAGTACTTC,CATRSTGTSPEQYF
TRBV2,NA,TRBD1,TRBJ2-3,TGTGCCAGCAGTACGCTTGACAGGGGGCCAGATACGCAGTATTTT,CASSTLDRGPDTQYF
TRBV7-8,NA,NA,TRBJ2-7,TGTGCCAGCAGCTTAAGGAGCCCCTACGAGCAGTACTTC,CASSLRSPYEQYF
TRBV7-9,once,NA,TRBJ1-2,TGTGCCAGCAGCTTAGGTATGGGCCCAAGGGGGTCCTATGGCTACACCTTC,CASSLGMGPRGSYGYTF
TRBV20-1,NA,NA,TRBJ1-1,TGCAGTGCTAAGGACAACGCAGCTTTCTTT,CSAKDNAAFF